Listed here are 23 T cell receptor beta chains from one sample, sequenced in a study of T cells in Graves' hyperthyroidism and ophthalmopathy (dated by TCRdb to between 2018 and 2020). Receptors were amplified or captured by multiplex PCR. Sequencing was performed on an Illumina HiSeq 2000. The TCR beta CDR3 regions were amplified from RNA transcripts. For the first round of RT-PCR on the TCR CDR3, the HTBI primer set was used together with the Qiagen OneStep RT-PCR kit. Using fastp trimming at Q25 and MiXCR clonotype assembly, TCRdb reanalyzed the public sequencing data and kept in-frame beta chains. Rows are combined by CDR3 protein, so each entry shows the most common genes and DNA. The sample records a few hundred thousand distinct CDR3 sequences, 20% to 25% of which are singletons. Roughly 49% of the sample is held by the ten biggest clonotypes. The sequenced material came from blood. The receptors stem from a woman aged 70-85 years with Graves' ophthalmopathy.

The table lists this clonotype with a few counts. The chain recombines TRBV7-2 with TRBJ1-3, with 7 bases lining up with TRBD1. The V segment lost 7 bases and the J segment 4 bases; nucleotides outside the gene matches: 19. The CDR3 consists of 18 residues. Germline CDR1 reads SGHTA; CDR2 reads FQGNSA. The DNA of the CDR3 is TGTGCCAGCAACCGCGTCGCAGGGGGAGGGGGCGCCGGAAACACCATATATTTT. Translation: CASNRVAGGGGAGNTIYF.

This clonotype has only a few counts. The V and J genes are TRBV3-1 and TRBJ2-5; 9 nucleotides agree with TRBD2. CDR1 LGHDT and CDR2 YNNKEL come from the germline V gene (reference sequence). The CDR3 has 15 residues. With 1 base clipped from V and 1 base from J, the junction kept 1 base outside the gene matches. CDR3 bases: TGTGCCAGCAGCCAAGGGACTAGCGCCCAAGAGACCCAGTACTTC. As protein: CASSQGTSAQETQYF.

Only a few counts were recorded for this clonotype. This sequence joins TRBV10-3 and TRBJ2-7; 11 bases fit TRBD2. The CDR3 contains 15 residues. In germline, CDR1 is ENHRY, CDR2 SYGVKD. V lost 9 bases, J lost 3 bases, and 10 bases stayed unmatched. The CDR3 sequence is CAIAGTSGGLYEQYF. For the CDR3, the DNA is TGTGCCATTGCCGGGACTAGCGGAGGCCTCTACGAGCAGTACTTC.

V gene TRBV6-1 combines with J gene TRBJ2-7; 7 bases are a match to TRBD2. The CDR3 loop spans 16 amino acids. Germline lookup yields CDR1 MNHNS and CDR2 SASEGT. With V trimmed by 3 bases and J by 2 bases, 10 bases remained unmatched. This chain's CDR3 is CASSDHSSGRPYEQYF. The CDR3 nucleotides read TGTGCCAGCAGTGACCACTCTAGCGGTAGGCCCTACGAGCAGTACTTC.

The rearrangement joins TRBV20-1 to TRBJ2-2; possibly TRBD2 for D (6 bases). Deletions cut 0 bases from V and 6 bases from J, with 8 bases between. Germline values: CDR1 DFQATT, CDR2 SNEGSKA (reference sequence). CDR3 length: 13 amino acids. The CDR3 reads CSARDGRSGELFF. The DNA for the CDR3 is TGCAGTGCTAGAGATGGGAGGTCCGGGGAGCTGTTTTTT.

This clonotype has only a few counts. The CDR3 DNA sequence: TGCAGTGCTAGGGGGAAAATGAACACTGAAGCTTTCTTT. Its translation: CSARGKMNTEAFF. The chain carries TRBV20-1 and TRBJ1-1, with D uncertain. The CDR3 length is 13 residues. Trimming left V 3 bases short and J 0 bases short, with 8 bases between. Germline assignment: CDR1 DFQATT and CDR2 SNEGSKA (reference sequence).

This clonotype was detected many times. The chain couples TRBV7-3 to TRBJ2-1, with TRBD2 matching over 8 bases. The CDR3 is 15 residues long. Losses at the gene ends were 5 bases for V and 2 bases for J; bases not matched to a gene: 5. Germline CDR1 SGHTA, CDR2 FQGTGA. DNA for the CDR3: TGTGCCAGCAGCCCGGGACTAGGCCCCTACAATGAGCAGTTCTTC. Translation gives CASSPGLGPYNEQFF.

This clonotype showed up just a few times. The rearrangement joins TRBV6-1 to TRBJ2-3; TRBD1 matches 9 bases. The germline V gene encodes CDR1 MNHNS and CDR2 SASEGT. V dropped 5 bases and J dropped 4; count of bases not matched to a gene: 10. The CDR3 consists of 16 residues. CDR3 sequence: CASSSFLGQGADTQYF. The CDR3 bases are TGTGCCAGCAGTTCTTTCCTGGGACAGGGAGCAGATACGCAGTATTTT.

The chain recombines TRBV19 with TRBJ1-2; D remains unclear. The V end was cut by 1 base, the J end by 2 bases, with 5 bases between. Germline CDR1 reads LNHDA; CDR2 reads SQIVND (reference sequence). This CDR3 has 13 residues. In DNA form, the CDR3 reads TGTGCCAGTAGTATAGGGCGGAACTATGGCTACACCTTC. Residues: CASSIGRNYGYTF.

This clonotype occurred once. DNA for the CDR3: TGTGCCAGCAGCTTTAAGGGGCTAGCGGGAGCCGGCGGTACGCAGTATTTT. Amino acid sequence: CASSFKGLAGAGGTQYF. This chain joins TRBV7-9 and TRBJ2-3; 10 positions match TRBD2. The CDR3 runs to 17 residues. The V gene end was trimmed by 3 bases and the J gene end by 8 bases; junction bases not matched to a gene: 14. Germline CDR1 SEHNR, CDR2 FQNEAQ (reference sequence).

This clonotype has more than one count but fewer than ten. The rearrangement joins TRBV7-9 to TRBJ2-5, with TRBD2 as a possible D gene (5 bases). The CDR3 consists of 13 residues. Trimming pared 5 bases from V and 8 bases from J, leaving 15 bases between. CDR1 SEHNR and CDR2 FQNEAQ come from the germline V gene (reference sequence). CDR3 amino acids: CASSREFEGTQYF. For the CDR3, the DNA is TGTGCCAGCAGCCGAGAGTTCGAGGGAACCCAGTACTTC. Filled out from reference TRBV7-9 and TRBJ2-5, the complete variable domain reads DTGVSQNPRHKITKRGQNVTFRCDPISEHNRLYWYRQTLGQGPEFLTYFQNEAQLEKSRLLSDRFSAERPKGSFSTLEIQRTEQGDSAMYLCASSREFEGTQYFGPGTRLLVL.

CDR3 in DNA: TGTGCCAGCAGACTTACGGGACAGGGCTACAATGAGCAGTTCTTC. Amino acid sequence: CASRLTGQGYNEQFF. V gene TRBV19 combines with J gene TRBJ2-1; 9 bases are shared with TRBD1. The trim removed 9 bases at V and 3 bases at J, leaving 9 bases unmatched. This CDR3 is built from 15 residues. CDR1 is LNHDA and CDR2 is SQIVND in the germline V gene (reference sequence).

The chain employs TRBV4-1 and TRBJ2-5; 14 bases are a match to TRBD2. The CDR3 is 17 amino acids. Losses at the gene ends were 5 bases for V and 5 bases for J; bases not matched to a gene: 10. CDR1 is MGHRA and CDR2 is YSYEKL in the germline V gene. The CDR3 DNA is TGCGCCAGCAGCGCTACACCGGGACTAGCGGGAGTCGAGACCCAGTACTTC. It specifies CASSATPGLAGVETQYF.

The J gene is TRBJ2-7, the V gene TRBV20-1; 8 nucleotides agree with TRBD2. The ends lost 5 bases at V and 4 bases at J; junction bases unmatched: 10. Per germline, CDR1 DFQATT and CDR2 SNEGSKA (reference sequence). This CDR3 has 14 residues. CDR3 coding DNA: TGCAGTGCTCCACGCAGCGGGAGCAGTTACGAGCAGTACTTC. It yields the protein CSAPRSGSSYEQYF.

This rearrangement joins TRBV18 to TRBJ1-5; 8 bases agree with TRBD1. Trimming cost V 6 bases and J 4 bases; bases outside gene matches: 5. Germline CDR1 and CDR2: KGHSH and LQKENI. This CDR3 is 14 amino acids long. The CDR3 nucleotides read TGTGCCAGCTCGCAGGGACAGGCGAATCAGCCCCAGCATTTT. Residues: CASSQGQANQPQHF.

This clonotype was found a few times. The chain is built from TRBV14 and TRBJ1-1; D possibly corresponds to TRBD1 (6 bases). This CDR3 region has 13 residues. V was pared by 7 bases and J by 2 bases, with 11 bases between. The germline V gene has CDR1 SGHDN and CDR2 FVKESK. The CDR3 is CASTPDRNTEAFF. CDR3 DNA: TGTGCCAGCACCCCGGACAGAAACACTGAAGCTTTCTTT.

The chain has TRBV28 and TRBJ2-1, with D perhaps TRBD1 or TRBD2 (5 bases each). Per germline, CDR1 MDHEN and CDR2 SYDVKM. The V end lost 5 bases, the J end lost 8 bases, and 19 bases lay between the germline ends. This CDR3 has 15 amino acids. CDR3 coding DNA: TGTGCCAGCAGTCTAGCCGGGGACCTTATGGATGAGCAGTTCTTC. Its protein is CASSLAGDLMDEQFF.

The V call is TRBV25-1, the J call TRBJ1-1, with a possible D match to TRBD1 (5 bases). Germline V gene sequence: CDR1 MGHDK, CDR2 SYGVNS. The V gene lost 6 bases and the J gene lost 7 bases, with 9 bases spanning the gap. The CDR3 covers 11 residues. CDR3 in amino acids: CASRLGVEAFF. CDR3 nucleotides: TGTGCCAGCAGGTTGGGGGTTGAAGCTTTCTTT.

The rearrangement links TRBV10-3 to TRBJ2-5, with D perhaps TRBD1 or TRBD2 (5 bases each). The CDR3 consists of 13 residues. In germline, CDR1 is ENHRY, CDR2 SYGVKD. The V end was cut by 8 bases, the J end by 5 bases, with 15 bases between. The CDR3 spells CAICGQGEETQYF. As DNA, the CDR3 is TGTGCCATCTGCGGGCAGGGTGAGGAGACCCAGTACTTC.

This chain links TRBV3-1 with TRBJ2-1; D perhaps matches TRBD1 (6 bases). The CDR3 totals 16 residues. V dropped 4 bases and J dropped 4 bases, with 17 bases sitting between them. In germline, CDR1 is LGHDT, CDR2 YNNKEL (reference sequence). CDR3 region: CASSRFTGHLYNEQFF. The CDR3 DNA reads as TGTGCCAGCAGCCGTTTTACGGGACACTTATACAATGAGCAGTTCTTC.

Concerning this clonotype itself: This may come from a read error, since a much larger clone is one base off. The chain employs TRBV10-3 and TRBJ1-1; a weak D match, TRBD1 (5 bases). The V end was cut by 10 bases, the J end by 0 bases, with 15 bases between. The CDR3 sequence is 14 residues long. Germline values: CDR1 ENHRY, CDR2 SYGVKD. CDR3 amino acids: CATTTGGMNTEAFF. The DNA of the CDR3 is TGTGCCACCACAACGGGGGGAATGAACACTGAAGCTTTCTTT.

The genes are TRBV19 and TRBJ1-4, with D hard to call. This CDR3 contains 13 residues. The ends were cut back, 3 bases at V and 4 bases at J, with 6 bases in the middle. Germline V gene lookup returns CDR1 LNHDA and CDR2 SQIVND (reference sequence). The CDR3 DNA is TGTGCCAGTAGTATCTCGGGTAATGAAAAACTGTTTTTT. Residues: CASSISGNEKLFF.

As for this clonotype: The junction and the germline gene differ at one end; a read error may be behind it. The V and J genes are TRBV12-3 or TRBV12-4 and TRBJ2-1, with 10 positions matching TRBD2. The CDR3 loop spans 16 amino acids. CDR3 nucleotide sequence: TGTGCCAGCAGTTTAGTTCTAGCGGGAGTTCACAATGAGCAGTCCTTC. It codes for CASSLVLAGVHNEQSF.